The clone carrying this TCR beta chain has only one observation. These data are taken from a study of technical replicates of blood from a handful of donors. Some clones are missing from TCRdb's copy, which holds only in-frame ones; the method was immunoSEQ multiplex PCR. The sample yields fewer than 100,000 clones, about 95% seen once. Sequencing was done on a sample of T cells isolated from PBMCs. This clonotype was obtained from a human donor in good health.

CDR3 in DNA: TGTGCCAGCAGCACAGAGACGGACTCTGGAAACACCATATATTTT. Its protein product is CASSTETDSGNTIYF. The chain carries TRBV5-4 and TRBJ1-3; no firm D call. The germline V gene encodes CDR1 SGHNT and CDR2 YYREEE (reference sequence). The V and J ends lost 4 bases and 0 bases respectively, with 11 bases between them. The CDR3 has 15 residues.